These 5 T cell receptor beta chains were all obtained from the same sample, sequenced in a study of cytomegalovirus exposure and HLA in healthy donors. A multiplex PCR was run with 60 Vbeta primers and 13 Jbeta primers. Some clones are missing from TCRdb's copy, which holds only in-frame ones; the method was immunoSEQ multiplex PCR. Of some 85,000 clones listed, around 77% are singletons. Sequenced material: PBMCs. The receptors originated from a man under 40 in good health and CMV-seronegative.

This clone was observed a single time. The chain is built from TRBV28 and TRBJ2-1, with TRBD2 identical over 8 bases. The CDR3 contains 14 residues. From germline, CDR1 is MDHEN and CDR2 SYDVKM. The J segment lost 6 bases and the V segment lost 7 bases, leaving 8 bases of the junction unmatched. This chain's CDR3 is CASKVASGFNEQFF. The CDR3 DNA reads TGTGCCAGCAAGGTGGCTAGCGGGTTCAATGAGCAGTTCTTC. Supplemented by reference TRBV28 and TRBJ2-1, the full variable domain reads DVKVTQSSRYLVKRTGEKVFLECVQDMDHENMFWYRQDPGLGLRLIYFSYDVKMKEKGDIPEGYSVSREKKERFSLILESASTNQTSMYLCASKVASGFNEQFFGPGTRLTVL.

As concerns this clone: The same CDR3 arises from other DNA sequences in this sample as well. This chain joins TRBV7-9 and TRBJ2-5; 7 positions agree with TRBD1. This CDR3 is 14 amino acids long. J lost 1 base, V lost 3 bases, and 2 bases had no gene match. The germline V gene encodes CDR1 SEHNR and CDR2 FQNEAQ (reference sequence). In DNA, the CDR3 is TGTGCCAGCAGCTTTGGACAGGCCCAAGAGACCCAGTACTTC. It is translated as CASSFGQAQETQYF. Using reference TRBV7-9 and TRBJ2-5 for the parts outside the CDR3, the full variable domain is DTGVSQNPRHKITKRGQNVTFRCDPISEHNRLYWYRQTLGQGPEFLTYFQNEAQLEKSRLLSDRFSAERPKGSFSTLEIQRTEQGDSAMYLCASSFGQAQETQYFGPGTRLLVL.

This chain connects TRBV6-5 to TRBJ1-2, with a tentative D call TRBD1 (6 bases). V was cut by 4 bases and J by 7 bases, with 16 bases left in between. The CDR3 covers 14 residues. Looked up from germline, CDR1 is MNHEY and CDR2 is SVGAGI. The CDR3 region has the DNA TGTGCCAGCAGTTTCAACTCAGGGGAAGGTGGCTACACCTTC. It codes for CASSFNSGEGGYTF.

The chain combines TRBV7-9 with TRBJ2-2; D not resolved. In germline, CDR1 is SEHNR, CDR2 FQNEAQ (reference sequence). V lost 5 bases and J lost 9, with 10 bases in between. This CDR3 is 12 amino acids long. The CDR3 here is CASSKNPRELFF. The DNA for the CDR3 is TGTGCCAGCAGCAAAAACCCTAGGGAGCTGTTTTTT.

J is TRBJ2-7 and V is TRBV27; 11 bases agree with TRBD2. The ends lost 5 bases at V and 3 bases at J; junction bases unmatched: 6. Germline V lookup: CDR1 MNHEY, CDR2 SMNVEV (reference sequence). This CDR3 is 15 amino acids long. The CDR3 DNA reads as TGTGCCAGCAGTCTCACCGGGACTAGCGGCTACGAGCAGTACTTC. It yields the protein CASSLTGTSGYEQYF.